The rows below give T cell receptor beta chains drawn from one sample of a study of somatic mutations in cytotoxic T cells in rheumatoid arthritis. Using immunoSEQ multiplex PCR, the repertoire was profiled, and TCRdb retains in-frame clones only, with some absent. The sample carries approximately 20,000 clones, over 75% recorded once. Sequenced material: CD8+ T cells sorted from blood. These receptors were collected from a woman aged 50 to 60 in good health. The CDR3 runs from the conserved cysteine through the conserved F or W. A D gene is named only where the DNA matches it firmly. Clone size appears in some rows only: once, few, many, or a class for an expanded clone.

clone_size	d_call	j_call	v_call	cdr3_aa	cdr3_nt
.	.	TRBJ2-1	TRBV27	CASSLLSGSGYNEQFF	TGTGCCAGCAGTTTACTCTCCGGGAGCGGCTACAATGAGCAGTTCTTC
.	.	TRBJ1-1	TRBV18	CASSLGWGNTEAFF	TGTGCCAGCTCCCTAGGGTGGGGGAACACTGAAGCTTTCTTT
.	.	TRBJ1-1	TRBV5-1	CASSLGDMNTEAFF	TGCGCCAGCAGCTTGGGAGACATGAACACTGAAGCTTTCTTT
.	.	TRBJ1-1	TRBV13	CASSLLGNTEAFF	TGTGCCAGCAGCTTACTGGGAAACACTGAAGCTTTCTTT
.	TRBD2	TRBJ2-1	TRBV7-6	CASSPLAGGANEQFF	TGTGCCAGCAGCCCTTTAGCGGGGGGTGCCAATGAGCAGTTCTTC
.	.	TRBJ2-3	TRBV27	CASSLVSTDTQYF	TGTGCCAGCAGTTTAGTCAGCACAGATACGCAGTATTTT
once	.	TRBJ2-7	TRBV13	CASSLPGSSYEQYF	TGTGCCAGCAGCTTACCTGGTAGCTCCTACGAGCAGTACTTC
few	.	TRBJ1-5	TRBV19	CASSAQVSRPQHF	TGTGCCAGTAGTGCACAGGTTTCCAGGCCCCAGCATTTT
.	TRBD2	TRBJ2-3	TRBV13	CASSLGVAGATTPDTQYF	TGTGCCAGCAGCTTAGGGGTAGCGGGAGCCACAACCCCAGATACGCAGTATTTT
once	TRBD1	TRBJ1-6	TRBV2	CASSDFGQGLYNSPLHF	TGTGCCAGCAGTGATTTCGGACAGGGACTTTATAATTCACCCCTCCACTTT
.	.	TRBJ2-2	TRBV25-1	CASRNGELFF	TGTGCCAGCCGGAACGGGGAGCTGTTTTTT
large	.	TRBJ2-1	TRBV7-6	CASSTEGNEQFF	TGTGCCAGCAGCACGGAAGGGAATGAGCAGTTCTTC
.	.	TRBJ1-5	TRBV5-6	CASSPGWAGQPQHF	TGTGCCAGCAGCCCGGGGTGGGCGGGTCAGCCCCAGCATTTT
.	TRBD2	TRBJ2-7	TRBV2	CASSGLSGSYEQYF	TGTGCCAGCAGTGGGTTGAGCGGGAGTTACGAGCAGTACTTC
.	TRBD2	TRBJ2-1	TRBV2	CASSEGYRTSGNEQFF	TGTGCCAGCAGTGAAGGTTACCGGACTAGCGGCAATGAGCAGTTCTTC
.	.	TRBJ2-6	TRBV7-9	CASSPFDRLHLSGANVLTF	TGTGCCAGCAGCCCCTTTGACAGATTACACCTCTCTGGGGCCAACGTCCTGACTTTC
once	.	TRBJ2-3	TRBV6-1	CASSVYGFSDTQYF	TGTGCCAGCAGTGTGTATGGGTTTAGCGATACGCAGTATTTT
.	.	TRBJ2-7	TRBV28	CASSYSSYEQYF	TGTGCCAGCAGTTACTCGTCCTACGAGCAGTACTTC
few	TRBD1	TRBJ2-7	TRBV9	CASSAGQGKYF	TGTGCCAGCAGCGCGGGACAGGGGAAGTACTTC
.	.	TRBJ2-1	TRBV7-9	CASSVNNEQFF	TGTGCCAGCAGCGTGAACAATGAGCAGTTCTTC
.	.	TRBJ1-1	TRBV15	CATSRVRDRTDSNLRF	TGTGCCACCAGCAGGGTTCGTGATAGGACGGATTCCAATCTTAGATTT